Listed below are T cell receptor beta chains from one sample, sequenced in a study of T-cell memory formation after mild COVID-19. TCRdb re-called the 5' RACE reads with MiXCR, one entry per CDR3 protein. Seen here are 250,000 or so distinct CDR3 sequences, more than 8% observed once, and the top ten hold 22%. The material sequenced was PBMCs or a T cell subset sorted from them (not recorded which). The source is a man aged 18 to 30 who had mild COVID-19 (a few samples of this study predate the infection). Cell type and time point are not known. The CDR3 runs from the conserved cysteine through the conserved F or W. D genes are given only for firm matches. Clone size is given for some rows only: seen once, a few or many times, or a class if the clone is expanded.

d_call j_call v_call clone_size cdr3_length cdr3_nt cdr3_aa
- TRBJ2-2 TRBV19 - 16 TGTGCCAGTAGTTCCCCGGGGGCCACGAACACCGGGGAGCTGTTTTTT CASSSPGATNTGELFF
TRBD1 TRBJ1-2 TRBV15 - 15 TGTGCCACCAGCACAATGGTCAGGGGGTCAGGAGGCTACACCTTC CATSTMVRGSGGYTF
- TRBJ1-1 TRBV7-2 few 17 TGTGCCAGCAGCTTAAGTGTTTTGGGGGTGACTACAGCCGCCCCTTTCTTT CASSLSVLGVTTAAPFF
TRBD2 TRBJ2-3 TRBV6-5 few 16 TGTGCCAGCAGTTACCTAGCGGGGGGGAGCACAGATACGCAGTATTTT CASSYLAGGSTDTQYF
- TRBJ2-5 TRBV5-1 many 14 TGCGCCAGCAGTCGCACAGGGTCCGAAGAGACCCAGTACTTC CASSRTGSEETQYF
TRBD2 TRBJ2-1 TRBV10-3 few 15 TGTGCCATCAGTGAGCAGCGGGGGCACTACAATGAGCAGTTCTTC CAISEQRGHYNEQFF
- TRBJ2-2 TRBV12-3/TRBV12-4 - 13 TGTGCCAGCACTCCCCCGGGGGACGGGGAGCTGTTTTTT CASTPPGDGELFF
TRBD2 TRBJ2-1 TRBV6-1 few 15 TGTGCCAGCAGTGATGGAGCGGGGAGGTTCGATGAGCAGTTCTTC CASSDGAGRFDEQFF
TRBD2 TRBJ2-1 TRBV5-1 many 15 TGCGCCAGCAGCTTTGGGCTAGCGGAGACCAATGAGCAGTTCTTC CASSFGLAETNEQFF
- TRBJ2-5 TRBV4-3 - 13 TGCGCCAGCAGCCAATCGGGGGTAGAGACCCAGTACTTC CASSQSGVETQYF
- TRBJ2-2 TRBV12-3/TRBV12-4 few 16 TGTGCCAGCAGTTTGGGCGGGGTCTCGAACACCGGGGAGCTGTTTTTT CASSLGGVSNTGELFF
- TRBJ2-4 TRBV10-3 few 19 TGTGCCATCAGTGATTTCGTACAGGGCCGGGGGAATGCCAAAAACATTCAGTACTTC CAISDFVQGRGNAKNIQYF
- TRBJ2-1 TRBV21-1 - 17 TGTGCCAGCAGCGCGAAACCCCGGGACAGGCGGGGGAATGAGCAGTTCTTC CASSAKPRDRRGNEQFF
- TRBJ2-5 TRBV5-1 few 16 TGCGCCAGCAGCCTGATTCCAGGATTAGGGCAAGAGACCCAGTACTTC CASSLIPGLGQETQYF
TRBD1 TRBJ1-1 TRBV24-1 few 12 TGTGCACCAGGGGGAGAGGGCACTGAAGCTTTCTTT CAPGGEGTEAFF
- TRBJ2-2 TRBV6-6 - 16 TGTGCCAGCAGTTACTCGGGGGCCGCGAACACCGGGGAGCTGTTTTTT CASSYSGAANTGELFF
- TRBJ1-1 TRBV12-3/TRBV12-4 many 14 TGTGCCAGCAGTTTAGTCCGGCCGGACACTGAAGCTTTCTTT CASSLVRPDTEAFF
- TRBJ1-1 TRBV24-1 - 12 TGTGCCACCAGTGATCCCCGGGGGGCGGCTTTCTTT CATSDPRGAAFF
TRBD1 TRBJ1-1 TRBV5-1 many 15 TGCGCCAGCAGCTTGGTACCGGGACAGGGGACTGAAGCTTTCTTT CASSLVPGQGTEAFF
- TRBJ1-5 TRBV20-1 - 14 TGCAGTGCTAGAGGGGCAGGCCGGTATCAGCCCCAGCATTTT CSARGAGRYQPQHF
TRBD2 TRBJ2-3 TRBV25-1 - 14 TGTGCCAGCACCCCAGCGGGGGGTTCAGATACGCAGTATTTT CASTPAGGSDTQYF
- TRBJ2-1 TRBV27 - 16 TGTGCCAGCAGTTTATATGGACGTAGCTCCTACAATGAGCAGTTCTTC CASSLYGRSSYNEQFF
- TRBJ2-5 TRBV5-6 many 14 TGTGCCAGCAGCCCTGGAGGGGGTACGGAGACCCAGTACTTC CASSPGGGTETQYF
- TRBJ2-2 TRBV29-1 - 14 TGCAGCGTTCCGAAACAGGGTAACACCGGGGAGCTGTTTTTT CSVPKQGNTGELFF
TRBD1 TRBJ2-3 TRBV7-2 - 16 TGTGCCAGCAGCTCGAGAATGGGACAGGGTTGGGATACGCAGTATTTT CASSSRMGQGWDTQYF
- TRBJ2-2 TRBV27 - 13 TGTGCCAGCAGTCAAAAAGGCACCGGGGAGCTGTTTTTT CASSQKGTGELFF
- TRBJ2-4 TRBV4-3 - 17 TGCGCCAGCAGCCCCACCTTTTCGGGTGGCTCGGGAAACATTCAGTACTTC CASSPTFSGGSGNIQYF
TRBD2 TRBJ2-5 TRBV20-1 once 12 TGCAGTGCTATACTAGCGGGGGGTACCCAGTACTTC CSAILAGGTQYF
TRBD2 TRBJ2-7 TRBV7-2 few 15 TGTGCCAGCAGCCAGATGGCGGGGGTAGCCTACGAGCAGTACTTC CASSQMAGVAYEQYF
TRBD1 TRBJ2-7 TRBV5-6 - 16 TGTGCCAGCAGCTTCGGACCGGGACAGGGGGCCGTCGAGCAGTACTTC CASSFGPGQGAVEQYF
TRBD1 TRBJ1-4 TRBV20-1 few 15 TGCAGTGCCATACCGAGACAGGGATTGAGTGAAAAACTGTTTTTT CSAIPRQGLSEKLFF
TRBD2 TRBJ2-1 TRBV11-2 - 16 TGTGCCAGCAGCCCCCTAGCGGGGCCTTACTACAATGAGCAGTTCTTC CASSPLAGPYYNEQFF
- TRBJ1-1 TRBV7-2 few 14 TGTGCCAGCAGCTTTCAGGAGACGAACACTGAAGCTTTCTTT CASSFQETNTEAFF
- TRBJ1-1 TRBV29-1 few 13 TGCAGCGTTGAAGAGGGCAGGGCTACAGAAGCTTTCTTT CSVEEGRATEAFF
- TRBJ1-5 TRBV6-2/TRBV6-3 - 14 TGTGCCAGCAGTTACGGGGGTTCGGGTCAGCCCCAGCATTTT CASSYGGSGQPQHF
- TRBJ2-5 TRBV7-9 - 18 TGTGCCAGCAGCCCCTTGACAGGAGATACGTGGTACCAAGAGACCCAGTACTTC CASSPLTGDTWYQETQYF
- TRBJ1-2 TRBV12-3/TRBV12-4 few 14 TGTGCCAGCAGTTTCCAGGGAGGGAACTATGGCTACACCTTC CASSFQGGNYGYTF
- TRBJ2-2 TRBV7-2 many 15 TGTGCCAGCAGCTTAGTTACAGGGTTCTCCGGGGAGCTGTTTTTT CASSLVTGFSGELFF
TRBD2 TRBJ2-1 TRBV5-1 - 16 TGCGCCAGCAGCCTCCATGGACTAGCGAGTCTCAATGAGCAGTTCTTC CASSLHGLASLNEQFF
TRBD2 TRBJ2-3 TRBV20-1 once 14 TGCAGTGAAGGGTTGCGGGGGACCACAGATACGCAGTATTTT CSEGLRGTTDTQYF
TRBD1 TRBJ2-7 TRBV7-2 - 14 TGTGCCAGCAGCTTGCAGGGGGCGGTCTACGAGCAGTACTTC CASSLQGAVYEQYF
- TRBJ2-3 TRBV7-3 - 14 TGTGCCAGCAGCTCGGCAGCCTACACAGATACGCAGTATTTT CASSSAAYTDTQYF
TRBD2 TRBJ2-3 TRBV25-1 few 17 TGTGCCAGCAGTGGACAAACCCTTAGCGGGGGTCAGGATACGCAGTATTTT CASSGQTLSGGQDTQYF
TRBD1 TRBJ2-7 TRBV5-1 - 17 TGCGCCAGCAGCTATAAACCCCCGGGACAGGGTAACTACGAGCAGTACTTC CASSYKPPGQGNYEQYF
TRBD2 TRBJ2-3 TRBV11-2 - 15 TGTGCCAGCAGACCGAGCGGGGTGAGCACAGATACGCAGTATTTT CASRPSGVSTDTQYF
TRBD1 TRBJ2-5 TRBV4-3 - 14 TGCGCCAGCAGCCAAGCGACAGGGAAAGAGACCCAGTACTTC CASSQATGKETQYF
- TRBJ2-3 TRBV19 few 15 TGTGCCAGTAGTATCACCACCCTAAGCACAGATACGCAGTATTTT CASSITTLSTDTQYF
TRBD1 TRBJ2-7 TRBV5-1 few 16 TGCGCCAGCAGCTGGGGGACAGGGTTGTTTAGAAACGAGCAGTACTTC CASSWGTGLFRNEQYF